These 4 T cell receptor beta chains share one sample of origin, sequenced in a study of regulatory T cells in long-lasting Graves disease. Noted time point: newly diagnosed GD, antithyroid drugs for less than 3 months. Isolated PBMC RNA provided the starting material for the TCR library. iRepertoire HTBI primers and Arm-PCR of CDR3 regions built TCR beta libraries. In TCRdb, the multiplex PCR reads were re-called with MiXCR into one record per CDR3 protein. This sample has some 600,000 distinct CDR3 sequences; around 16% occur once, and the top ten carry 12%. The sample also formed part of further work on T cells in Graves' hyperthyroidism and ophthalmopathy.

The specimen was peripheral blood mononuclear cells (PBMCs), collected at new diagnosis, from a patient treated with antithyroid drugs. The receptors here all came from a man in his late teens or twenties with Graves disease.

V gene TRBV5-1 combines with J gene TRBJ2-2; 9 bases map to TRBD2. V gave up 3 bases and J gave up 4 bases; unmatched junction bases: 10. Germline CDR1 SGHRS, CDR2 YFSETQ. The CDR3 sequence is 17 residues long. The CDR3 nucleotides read TGCGCCAGCAGCTATTTAGCGGGAGTAGTGAGCACCGGGGAGCTGTTTTTT. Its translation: CASSYLAGVVSTGELFF.

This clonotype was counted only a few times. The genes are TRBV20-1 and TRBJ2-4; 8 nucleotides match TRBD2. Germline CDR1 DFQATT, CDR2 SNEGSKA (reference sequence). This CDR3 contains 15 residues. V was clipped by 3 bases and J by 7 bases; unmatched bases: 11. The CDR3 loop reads CSASGAAGAGNIQYF. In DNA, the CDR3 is TGCAGTGCTAGTGGGGCAGCGGGAGCGGGGAACATTCAGTACTTC.

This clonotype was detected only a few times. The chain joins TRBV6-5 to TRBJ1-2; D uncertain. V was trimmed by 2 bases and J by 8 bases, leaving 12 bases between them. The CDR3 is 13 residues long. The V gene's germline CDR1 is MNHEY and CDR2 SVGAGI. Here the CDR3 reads CASSYQLGEGYTF. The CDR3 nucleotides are TGTGCCAGCAGTTACCAGCTTGGGGAGGGCTACACCTTC.

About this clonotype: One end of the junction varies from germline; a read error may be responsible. The CDR3 protein is CASTPAGQRDEQFF. CDR3 sequence (DNA): TGTGCCAGCACACCAGCGGGACAGAGGGATGAGCAGTTCTTC. V usage is TRBV18 and J usage is TRBJ2-1; D could derive from TRBD1 or TRBD2 (7 bases each). The CDR3 extends over 14 amino acids. The germline gives CDR1 KGHSH, CDR2 LQKENI. The whole variable domain, filled in from reference TRBV18 and TRBJ2-1, reads NAGVMQNPRHLVRRRGQEARLRCSPMKGHSHVYWYRQLPEEGLKFMVYLQKENIIDESGMPKERFSAEFPKEGPSILRIQQVVRGDSAAYFCASTPAGQRDEQFFGPGTRLTVL.